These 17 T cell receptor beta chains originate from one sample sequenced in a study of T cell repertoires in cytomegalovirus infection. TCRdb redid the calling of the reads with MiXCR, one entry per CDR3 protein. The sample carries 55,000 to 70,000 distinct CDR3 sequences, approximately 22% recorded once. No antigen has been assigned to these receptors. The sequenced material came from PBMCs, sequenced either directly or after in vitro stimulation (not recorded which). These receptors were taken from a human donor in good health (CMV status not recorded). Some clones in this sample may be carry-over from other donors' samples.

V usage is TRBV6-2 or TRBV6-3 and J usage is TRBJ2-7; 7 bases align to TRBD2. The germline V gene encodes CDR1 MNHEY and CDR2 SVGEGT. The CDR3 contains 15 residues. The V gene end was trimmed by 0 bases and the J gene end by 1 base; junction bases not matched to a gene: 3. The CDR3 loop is CASSYSGLSSYEQYF. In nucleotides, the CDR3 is TGTGCCAGCAGTTACTCGGGACTATCTTCCTACGAGCAGTACTTC.

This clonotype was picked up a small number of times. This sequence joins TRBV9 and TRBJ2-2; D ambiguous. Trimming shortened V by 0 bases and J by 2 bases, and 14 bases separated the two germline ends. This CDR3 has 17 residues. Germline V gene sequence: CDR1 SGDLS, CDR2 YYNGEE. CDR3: CASSVDEARPNTGELFF. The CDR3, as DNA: TGTGCCAGCAGCGTAGATGAGGCACGGCCTAACACCGGGGAGCTGTTTTTT. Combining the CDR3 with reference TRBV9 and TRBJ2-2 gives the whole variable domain DSGVTQTPKHLITATGQRVTLRCSPRSGDLSVYWYQQSLDQGLQFLIQYYNGEERAKGNILERFSAQQFPDLHSELNLSSLELGDSALYFCASSVDEARPNTGELFFGEGSRLTVL.

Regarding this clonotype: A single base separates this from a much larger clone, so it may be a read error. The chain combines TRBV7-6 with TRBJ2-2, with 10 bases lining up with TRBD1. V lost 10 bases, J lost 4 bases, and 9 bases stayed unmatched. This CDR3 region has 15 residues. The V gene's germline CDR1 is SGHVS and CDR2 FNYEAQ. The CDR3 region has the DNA TGTGCCAACAGGGCCGGGACAGGGGTCACCGGGGAGCTGTTTTTT. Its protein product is CANRAGTGVTGELFF.

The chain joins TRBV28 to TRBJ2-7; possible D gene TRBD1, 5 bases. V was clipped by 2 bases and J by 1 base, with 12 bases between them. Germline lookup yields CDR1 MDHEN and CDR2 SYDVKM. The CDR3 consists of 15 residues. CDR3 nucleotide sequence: TGTGCCAGCAGTTTAAGACAGCCCGGATCCTACGAGCAGTACTTC. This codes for CASSLRQPGSYEQYF.

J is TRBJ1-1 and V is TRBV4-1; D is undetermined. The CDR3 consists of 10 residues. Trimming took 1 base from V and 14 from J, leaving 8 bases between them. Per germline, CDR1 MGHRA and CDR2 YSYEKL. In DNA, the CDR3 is TGCGCCAGCAGCCAAGCGACGGAGTTCTTT. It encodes CASSQATEFF.

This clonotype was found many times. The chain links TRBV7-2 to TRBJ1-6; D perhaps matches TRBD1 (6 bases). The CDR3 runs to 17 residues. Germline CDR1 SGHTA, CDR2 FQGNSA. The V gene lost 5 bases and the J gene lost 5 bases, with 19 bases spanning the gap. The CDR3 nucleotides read TGTGCCAGCAGCCGTTACAGGGTTCTGAAAGATAATTCACCCCTCCACTTT. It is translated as CASSRYRVLKDNSPLHF.

CDR3 amino acids: CASSPHAWNSNYGYTF. As DNA, the CDR3 is TGTGCCAGCAGTCCCCATGCGTGGAACTCTAACTATGGCTACACCTTC. This chain joins TRBV28 and TRBJ1-2; no firm D call. V was pared by 5 bases and J by 0 bases, with 16 bases between. Germline loops: CDR1 MDHEN, CDR2 SYDVKM. The CDR3 length is 16 residues.

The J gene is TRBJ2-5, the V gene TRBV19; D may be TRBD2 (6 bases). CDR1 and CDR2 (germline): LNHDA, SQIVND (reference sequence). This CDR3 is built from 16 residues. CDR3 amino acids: CATVDRTTGPQETQYF. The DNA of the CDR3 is TGTGCTACAGTAGACCGGACTACCGGCCCACAAGAGACCCAGTACTTC.

CDR3 protein: CASSFWQKDTGELFF. The CDR3 nucleotides are TGTGCCAGCAGTTTCTGGCAGAAGGACACCGGGGAGCTGTTTTTT. The J gene is TRBJ2-2, the V gene TRBV12-3 or TRBV12-4; no clear D. CDR3 size: 15 residues. The V gene lost 3 bases and the J gene lost 3 bases, with 11 bases spanning the gap.

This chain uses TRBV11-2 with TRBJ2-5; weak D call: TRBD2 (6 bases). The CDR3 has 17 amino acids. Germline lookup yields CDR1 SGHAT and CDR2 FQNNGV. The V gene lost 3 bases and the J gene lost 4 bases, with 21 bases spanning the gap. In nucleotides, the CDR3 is TGTGCCAGCAGCTTGGGGAGGAATGGGAGGTCTGGAGAGACCCAGTACTTC. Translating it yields CASSLGRNGRSGETQYF.

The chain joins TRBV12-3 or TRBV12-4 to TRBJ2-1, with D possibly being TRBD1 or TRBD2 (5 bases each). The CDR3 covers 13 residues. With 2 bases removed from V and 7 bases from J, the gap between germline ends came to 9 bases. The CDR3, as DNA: TGTGCCAGCAGTTTAAACGGGGCAAATGAGCAGTTCTTC. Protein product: CASSLNGANEQFF.

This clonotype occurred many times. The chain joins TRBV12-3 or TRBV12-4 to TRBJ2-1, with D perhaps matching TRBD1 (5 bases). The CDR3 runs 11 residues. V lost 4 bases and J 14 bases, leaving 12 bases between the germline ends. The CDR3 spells CASSSHDSKFF. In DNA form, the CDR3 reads TGTGCCAGCAGTTCGCACGACAGTAAGTTCTTC.

DNA for the CDR3: TGTGCCAGCGGATATATTTTGCTATCGGGACTAGCGGAGGGGTTTTACTACGAGCAGTACGTC. Translated: CASGYILLSGLAEGFYYEQYV. The rearrangement links TRBV12-3 or TRBV12-4 to TRBJ2-7, with TRBD2 matching over 11 bases. Germline trimming cut 8 bases from V and 3 bases from J; bases unmatched to any gene: 27. This CDR3 contains 21 residues.

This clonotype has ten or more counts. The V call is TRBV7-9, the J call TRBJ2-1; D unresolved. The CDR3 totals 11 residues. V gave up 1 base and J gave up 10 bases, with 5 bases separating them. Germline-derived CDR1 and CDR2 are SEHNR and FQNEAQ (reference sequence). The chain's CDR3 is CASSLGPEQFF. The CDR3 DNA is TGTGCCAGCAGCTTAGGGCCCGAGCAGTTCTTC.

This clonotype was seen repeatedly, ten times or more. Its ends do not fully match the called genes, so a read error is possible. CDR3 nucleotides: TGTGCTAGCAGCTTCATGAGAGGAGAGACCCAGTACTTC. Protein sequence: CASSFMRGETQYF. V is TRBV7-7 and J is TRBJ2-5; D is ambiguous. Germline loops: CDR1 SSHAT, CDR2 FNYEAQ (reference sequence). The CDR3 spans 13 residues.

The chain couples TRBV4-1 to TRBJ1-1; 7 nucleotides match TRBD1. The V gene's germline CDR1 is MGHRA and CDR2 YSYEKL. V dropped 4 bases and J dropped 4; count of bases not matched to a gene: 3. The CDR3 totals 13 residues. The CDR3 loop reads CASSPTGLTEAFF. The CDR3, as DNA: TGCGCCAGCAGCCCGACAGGGCTCACTGAAGCTTTCTTT.

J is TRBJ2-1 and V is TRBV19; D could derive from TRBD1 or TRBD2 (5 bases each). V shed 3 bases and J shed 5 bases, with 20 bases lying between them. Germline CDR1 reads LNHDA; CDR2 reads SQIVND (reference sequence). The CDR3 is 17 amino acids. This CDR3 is CASSIFVGTGQNNEQFF. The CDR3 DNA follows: TGTGCCAGTAGTATTTTCGTCGGGACGGGTCAGAACAATGAGCAGTTCTTC.